A single TCR beta chain is shown here with its context. The clone's antigen remains unknown. Per-base quality was not reported, and no clone a single base away is much larger than it. This sample includes further DNA sequences coding for the same CDR3. These data originate in a study of T cell responses to AZD1222 COVID-19 vaccine (dated by TCRdb to about 2021). Regarding the complete study: AZD1222 recipients with second doses at about 4 weeks or about 12 weeks were pooled, because spike-specific TCR depth and breadth did not differ between schedules. TCR sequencing was performed for 230 to 250 trial participants, of whom around 200 were given two doses of AZD1222 and some 25 were given two doses of MenACWY control vaccine. Trial participants were enrolled by age into subgroups of 18-55, 56-69 and 70-plus years, and about 150, 27 and 61 TCR-sequenced participants, respectively, were included in these subgroups.

The paper as a whole reports these results and caveats: After two AZD1222 doses, both the breadth and the depth of spike-specific TCRs were significantly higher than at day 0 and than in MenACWY recipients. CD4 TCRs associated with the vaccine covered the entire spike protein, and the dominant responses were in regions 160-218 and 743-854. Most participants were white British and females outnumbered males, and the authors suggested that clonal diversity may have been underestimated. In the small 56-69-year group, the increase in depth fell short of significance, most likely because of low power. Because no samples from the day 14 peak response were available, repertoires could be characterized only after the peak T cell response. Only 5 to 7 AZD1222 recipients were SARS-CoV-2 seropositive at baseline, limiting conclusions about previously exposed vaccinees. Nearly half of unique spike-specific TCRs reportedly recognized epitopes outside regions mutated in the B.1.351 and B.1.1.7 variants.

The CDR3 regions of human TCRbeta chains were subjected to immunosequencing. The authors processed their data as follows. Repertoire TCRs were checked for matches against a reference library of SARS-CoV-2-specific TCRs that had been generated using the MIRA antigen-specificity platform. Breadth was defined as the fraction of unique TCRs that were SARS-CoV-2-associated. Depth was defined as the fraction of total T cells that were SARS-CoV-2-associated. Using the MIRA data, every spike-specific TCR was mapped to the spike region that the TCR reacted to and assigned to either a CD4 or a CD8 class. Log10-transformed breadth and depth values were compared by one-way ANOVA with Sidak's multiple comparisons tests. Drawn from immuneACCESS, this table holds only the in-frame rearrangements with V and J called that TCRdb kept. Clones are partly lost; checked studies trace under half to an unresolved V gene and leave the rest unexplained. V, J and clone size were drawn from that table, and D and trimming were deduced from the DNA. In this sample the table shows some 86,000 clones, around four fifths of which occur a single time. The top ten hold roughly 20% of the sample.

The time point label, read with the paper, signifies: baseline before first vaccination. Samples from vaccinated people were obtained from the UK trials COV001 and COV002, which included a single-blind randomized controlled phase 2/3 trial of AZD1222 (ChAdOx1 nCoV-19) in healthy adults. Trial participant PBMC samples were collected at day 0 and day 28 after the second dose for TCRbeta chain sequencing. Spanning cysteine to phenylalanine, the CDR3 consists of 15 amino acids. Only the CDR3 part of the read is kept: 45 bases, read in frame from the first base. Looking up the germline V gene yields CDR1 MNHEY and CDR2 SVGAGI. V has 0 bases trimmed and J has 2 bases trimmed; junction bases matching no gene number 3.

The chain is assembled from TRBV6-5 and TRBJ2-5; TRBD2 matches 7 bases in the middle. This clonotype was obtained from an adult in good health. This specimen consisted of peripheral blood, obtained on day 0 of AZD1222 vaccination. The nucleotide sequence reads TGTGCCAGCAGTTACTCTAGCGGGCCGCAAGAGACCCAGTACTTC. It codes for CASSYSSGPQETQYF.